The 12 T cell receptor beta chains given below trace back to one sample, sequenced in a study of cytomegalovirus exposure and HLA in healthy donors. Both 60 Vbeta primers and 13 Jbeta primers went into the PCR. Here immunoSEQ multiplex PCR was the method, and the copy in TCRdb shows in-frame clones only, minus some. The data show some 130,000 clones, with just under 80% seen just once and roughly 1.9% held by the top ten. Sequencing was performed on PBMCs. Receptors originate from a middle-aged woman in good health and CMV-seronegative.

This chain joins TRBV28 and TRBJ2-3; TRBD2 aligns across 7 bases. The germline V gene has CDR1 MDHEN and CDR2 SYDVKM. The CDR3 sequence is 15 residues long. V shed 2 bases, J shed 2 bases, and the junction held 4 bases outside the gene matches. Here the CDR3 reads CASSLVSGTTDTQYF. The CDR3 DNA follows: TGTGCCAGCAGTTTAGTCAGCGGGACCACAGATACGCAGTATTTT.

This rearrangement joins TRBV28 to TRBJ2-6, with a tentative D call TRBD1 (5 bases). The V and J ends lost 6 bases and 0 bases respectively, with 15 bases between them. CDR3 length: 17 residues. Germline V gene data show CDR1 as MDHEN and CDR2 as SYDVKM. The CDR3 DNA follows: TGTGCCAGCAGGCCGATCGGACAACTCTCTGGGGCCAACGTCCTGACTTTC. It encodes CASRPIGQLSGANVLTF.

V gene TRBV25-1 combines with J gene TRBJ2-3; tentatively, D is TRBD2 (6 bases). CDR3 length: 13 residues. Trimming took off 5 bases at V and 3 bases at J, with 9 bases between the two ends. CDR1 is MGHDK and CDR2 is SYGVNS in the germline V gene. The CDR3 loop reads CASSKLATDTQYF. CDR3 sequence (DNA): TGTGCCAGCAGTAAACTAGCAACAGATACGCAGTATTTT.

CDR3 sequence: CASSQGTGWDTEAFF. DNA for the CDR3: TGTGCCAGCAGCCAAGGGACAGGGTGGGACACTGAAGCTTTCTTT. This chain connects TRBV7-2 to TRBJ1-1, with 9 bases identical to TRBD1. With 5 bases clipped from V and 3 bases from J, the junction kept 7 bases outside the gene matches. The CDR3 sequence is 15 residues long. The germline V gene encodes CDR1 SGHTA and CDR2 FQGNSA.

V gene TRBV11-2 combines with J gene TRBJ2-5; 7 nucleotides match TRBD2. V was pared by 5 bases and J by 5 bases, with 17 bases of the junction left unmatched. Germline-derived CDR1 and CDR2 are SGHAT and FQNNGV. This CDR3 contains 17 residues. CDR3 in amino acids: CASSPSSAGVPGETQYF. The CDR3 nucleotides read TGTGCCAGCAGCCCGTCGTCTGCGGGAGTGCCGGGCGAGACCCAGTACTTC.

The rearrangement joins TRBV9 to TRBJ2-1; 7 nucleotides agree with TRBD2. CDR3 length equals 16 residues. In germline, CDR1 is SGDLS, CDR2 YYNGEE. Germline trimming cut 0 bases from V and 8 bases from J; bases unmatched to any gene: 11. This CDR3 is CASSVGWLGGSDEQFF. CDR3 sequence (DNA): TGTGCCAGCAGCGTAGGGTGGTTGGGCGGGAGCGATGAGCAGTTCTTC.

Only a few counts were recorded for this clone. This chain connects TRBV7-9 to TRBJ2-1, with 10 bases that match TRBD1. Losses at the gene ends were 5 bases for V and 6 bases for J; bases not matched to a gene: 7. Germline V gives CDR1 SEHNR, CDR2 FQNEAQ (reference sequence). The CDR3 totals 15 residues. The DNA for the CDR3 is TGTGCCAGCAGCGCCGGGACAGGGGCAGTCAATGAGCAGTTCTTC. As protein: CASSAGTGAVNEQFF. Full variable domain (missing parts from reference TRBV7-9 and TRBJ2-1): DTGVSQNPRHKITKRGQNVTFRCDPISEHNRLYWYRQTLGQGPEFLTYFQNEAQLEKSRLLSDRFSAERPKGSFSTLEIQRTEQGDSAMYLCASSAGTGAVNEQFFGPGTRLTVL.

The chain employs TRBV6-1 and TRBJ2-1; no firm D call. Germline V gene data show CDR1 as MNHNS and CDR2 as SASEGT. This CDR3 is 11 amino acids long. With 8 bases removed from V and 5 bases from J, the gap between germline ends came to 7 bases. The CDR3 bases are TGTGCCAGCCGAGATGACAATGAGCAGTTCTTC. Protein sequence: CASRDDNEQFF.

The chain joins TRBV19 to TRBJ2-1; 14 nucleotides agree with TRBD2. Germline V gene lookup returns CDR1 LNHDA and CDR2 SQIVND (reference sequence). The CDR3 totals 19 residues. J was trimmed by 0 bases and V by 9 bases; bases with no gene match: 13. CDR3 sequence (DNA): TGTGCCAGCTCTCCCGGGACTAGCGGGAGTAGCGGCTCCTACAATGAGCAGTTCTTC. Protein product: CASSPGTSGSSGSYNEQFF.

The J gene is TRBJ1-2, the V gene TRBV28; no firm D call. Germline V gives CDR1 MDHEN, CDR2 SYDVKM. The V gene lost 1 base and the J gene lost 8 bases, with 8 bases spanning the gap. The CDR3 totals 12 residues. CDR3 in amino acids: CASSLYEGGYTF. As DNA, the CDR3 is TGTGCCAGCAGTTTATACGAGGGCGGCTACACCTTC.

Regarding this clone: At one boundary the junction diverges from the germline segment, which might be a read error. V and J are TRBV5-4 and TRBJ2-4, with 9 bases aligning to TRBD1. This CDR3 comprises 16 residues. Germline CDR1 is SGHNT and CDR2 is YYREEE (reference sequence). DNA for the CDR3: TGTGCCAGCAGCTTGGGCCGGGACAGGGTTGGAAACAGTCAGTACTTC. Its translation: CASSLGRDRVGNSQYF.

The J gene is TRBJ2-3, the V gene TRBV29-1, with TRBD2 matching over 7 bases. CDR1 and CDR2 from the germline V gene are SQVTM and ANQGSEA. The CDR3 has 15 residues. The ends lost 1 base at V and 0 bases at J; junction bases unmatched: 4. The CDR3 nucleotides read TGCAGCGTTGAAGGCCCAGCGGGAAGCACAGATACGCAGTATTTT. Amino acid sequence: CSVEGPAGSTDTQYF.